This T cell receptor beta chain was found in a study of post-analysis software for immune sequencing data. Study-level results: Patients showed TRBV5-6, TRBV5-1 and TRBV20-1 among five TRBV segments more frequent than in controls.

Note on this clonotype: Its antigen is not identified.

Trimming shortened V by 1 base and J by 3 bases, and 7 bases separated the two germline ends. The CDR3 is 14 amino acids. Germline loops: CDR1 SGHAT, CDR2 FQNNGV. Incorporated into the TCR beta cDNA libraries were unique molecular identifiers, which served to reduce PCR and sequencing biases. Via MiXCR, TCRdb re-called the PCR reads, giving one row per CDR3 protein. The profile shows approximately 570,000 distinct CDR3 sequences, about 40% of them singletons. This chain joins TRBV11-2 and TRBJ2-1; perhaps TRBD2 as D (6 bases). The receptor was derived from a girl between 5 and 17 years old with multiple sclerosis. The sample taken for sequencing was blood. As DNA, the CDR3 is TGTGCCAGCAGCTTAGCGCGGGACTACAATGAGCAGTTCTTC. The encoded protein is CASSLARDYNEQFF.